In this sample, the clone carrying this T cell receptor (beta chain) turned up many times. Its antigen is not identified. Patients sequenced had flow cytometry evidence of CD8+CD57+ cell expansion. Genomic DNA, the template, was used for profiling of the TCR beta VDJ and CDR3. TCRdb reanalysed the reads using MiXCR and keeps one entry per CDR3 protein. The sample contains under 500,000 distinct CDR3 sequences, around 32% of which appear only once. The data are from a study of CD8+CD57+ T cells in acquired aplastic anemia. About the study: When averaged, DNA from sorted CD4+ and CD8+ cells came to approximately 3.2 ug. Study findings and constraints: Patients did not significantly differ from controls in CD8+ Simpson's diversity.

V lost 4 bases, J lost 4 bases, and 8 bases stayed unmatched. The CDR3 is made up of 14 amino acids. CDR1 is DFQATT and CDR2 is SNEGSKA in the germline V gene (reference sequence). Source material: sorted CD4+, CD8+, or CD8+CD57+ T cells (not recorded which) from PBMCs. The TCR sequence derives from a human donor with aplastic anemia. This rearrangement joins TRBV20-1 to TRBJ1-1; 8 bases are shared with TRBD1. This CDR3 is CSATWTGRSTEAFF. The CDR3 DNA reads as TGCAGTGCTACCTGGACAGGGAGGAGCACTGAAGCTTTCTTT.